This T cell receptor beta chain was captured in a study of shared clonotypes between healthy human individuals. General study points: Four donors shared around 5.2% of their naive CD4 clonotypes.

Regarding this clone: Antigen specificity is unknown.

With 4 bases removed from V and 4 bases from J, the gap between germline ends came to 10 bases. Germline V lookup: CDR1 MNHEY, CDR2 SMNVEV (reference sequence). The CDR3 length is 13 residues. Original processing methods: Junction-only immunoSEQ data arrived without quality scores, meaning filtering differed. Assay: immunoSEQ multiplex PCR; the TCRdb copy retains only in-frame clones and omits some. V and J calls and clone size are given by that table; D and trimming were obtained from the DNA. Of roughly 2.1 million clones detected, about 93% appear once; the ten largest clones hold 1.5% to 2%. Naive CD8 cells were CD45RO-negative, positively selected for CCR7, excluding terminally differentiated effector memory CD45RA+ cells.

The receptor's source is a man in his late teens or twenties in good health. Some clones in this sample may be carry-over from other donors' samples. Input material: naive CD8+ T cells from PBMCs. V usage is TRBV27 and J usage is TRBJ1-1; a possible D gene is TRBD1 (5 bases). Here the CDR3 reads CASSYRGPTEAFF. The CDR3 DNA is TGTGCCAGCAGTTACCGGGGCCCCACTGAAGCTTTCTTT.